Described below is a single TCR beta chain sequence and its context. This specimen belongs to a study of blood T cell repertoires in COVID-19. Study as a whole: Samples came from the United States, Italy and Spain, spanning acute and convalescent COVID-19.

Germline-derived CDR1 and CDR2 are SGHVS and FNYEAQ. The CDR3 runs 15 residues. V lost 1 base to trimming and J lost 2 bases; unmatched junction nucleotides: 5. The authors' processing: Amplification of reference gene primers provided the estimated nucleated cell counts. The assay was immunoSEQ multiplex PCR, and TCRdb's table has in-frame clones only and misses some. Clonal size and the V and J genes are those of that table, whereas D and trimming came from the DNA. The sample consists of some 510,000 clones, more than 75% of them appearing once. Participants had their cohort set by participant-reported clinical history.

The chain is built from TRBV7-6 and TRBJ2-7, with 7 nucleotides matching TRBD1. This TCR was recovered from a woman in her forties who had recovered from COVID-19. The sequenced sample was PBMCs or T cells enriched from blood (not recorded which). Here the CDR3 reads CASSLGPDRPYEQYF. In nucleotides, the CDR3 is TGTGCCAGCAGCTTAGGCCCGGACAGGCCCTACGAGCAGTACTTC.